These 28 T cell receptor beta chains came from one sample sequenced in a study of T cell responses to AZD1222 COVID-19 vaccine. Using immunoSEQ multiplex PCR, the repertoire was profiled, and TCRdb retains in-frame clones only, with some absent. The sample lists 120,000 to 150,000 clones; 89% were seen once. Here the sequenced sample was peripheral blood, taken on day 0 of AZD1222 vaccination. The receptors come from an adult in good health.

The chain recombines TRBV7-2 with TRBJ2-3; perhaps TRBD1 as D (5 bases). Germline assignment: CDR1 SGHTA and CDR2 FQGNSA. The CDR3 length is 12 residues. Trimming stripped 5 bases from V and 4 bases from J, with 7 bases between. The CDR3 here is CASSQGADTQYF. DNA of the CDR3: TGTGCCAGCAGCCAGGGCGCAGATACGCAGTATTTT.

The chain couples TRBV19 to TRBJ2-5, with D hard to call. Germline V gene data show CDR1 as LNHDA and CDR2 as SQIVND (reference sequence). Deletions cut 6 bases from V and 5 bases from J, with 19 bases between. This CDR3 region has 15 residues. The CDR3 is CASSPNIRSRETQYF. As DNA, the CDR3 is TGTGCCAGTAGCCCGAACATAAGGTCTCGGGAGACCCAGTACTTC.

V is TRBV6-2 or TRBV6-3 and J is TRBJ2-2, with D hard to call. The CDR3 covers 15 residues. Germline values: CDR1 MNHEY, CDR2 SVGEGT. Trimming took 4 bases from V and 4 from J, leaving 13 bases between them. DNA for the CDR3: TGTGCCAGCAGTTCCATGACACCGTCCACCGGGGAGCTGTTTTTT. Translation gives CASSSMTPSTGELFF.

The chain has TRBV5-6 and TRBJ2-1; 7 nucleotides agree with TRBD1. The V gene's germline CDR1 is SGHDT and CDR2 YYEEEE. J was trimmed by 4 bases and V by 3 bases; bases with no gene match: 10. This CDR3 region has 16 residues. CDR3: CASSSGQRQGYNEQFF. The CDR3, as DNA: TGTGCCAGCAGCTCAGGCCAACGACAGGGATACAATGAGCAGTTCTTC.

This clone has a handful of counts. The chain combines TRBV10-3 with TRBJ1-4, with a tentative D call TRBD1 (6 bases). With 3 bases removed from V and 7 bases from J, the gap between germline ends came to 12 bases. The CDR3 totals 14 residues. Germline loops: CDR1 ENHRY, CDR2 SYGVKD. Here the CDR3 reads CAISDGGRGEKLFF. CDR3 nucleotide sequence: TGTGCCATCAGTGACGGGGGGCGCGGTGAAAAACTGTTTTTT.

Comments on this clone: The sample holds other DNA sequences that translate to the same CDR3. The chain joins TRBV9 to TRBJ2-7; no clear D. The CDR3 consists of 14 residues. Germline loops: CDR1 SGDLS, CDR2 YYNGEE. Trimming pared 2 bases from V and 2 bases from J, leaving 11 bases between. The CDR3 DNA reads as TGTGCCAGCAGCGTTGGGGATATCGCCTACGAGCAGTACTTC. It yields the protein CASSVGDIAYEQYF.

V gene TRBV7-2 combines with J gene TRBJ2-7; TRBD1 agrees at 9 bases. The CDR3 is 13 amino acids. CDR1 SGHTA and CDR2 FQGNSA come from the germline V gene. The V gene end was trimmed by 3 bases and the J gene end by 4 bases; junction bases not matched to a gene: 1. The chain's CDR3 is CASSLDRGYEQYF. The CDR3 DNA reads TGTGCCAGCAGCTTGGACAGGGGATACGAGCAGTACTTC.

The chain has TRBV7-2 and TRBJ1-1; maybe TRBD1 (5 bases). From germline, CDR1 is SGHTA and CDR2 FQGNSA. Trimming left V 5 bases short and J 2 bases short, with 15 bases between. CDR3 length: 15 residues. This CDR3 reads CASSPRQTSNTEAFF. The DNA for the CDR3 is TGTGCCAGCAGCCCGAGACAGACCAGTAACACTGAAGCTTTCTTT.

J is TRBJ2-1 and V is TRBV5-1; 9 bases fit TRBD2. In germline, CDR1 is SGHRS, CDR2 YFSETQ. Losses at the gene ends were 0 bases for V and 7 bases for J; bases not matched to a gene: 11. The CDR3 sequence is 17 residues long. CDR3 bases: TGCGCCAGCAGCTTGGGCCGGCGACTAGCGGTAGGGAATGAGCAGTTCTTC. This gives the protein CASSLGRRLAVGNEQFF. The variable domain in full, with the rest retrieved from reference TRBV5-1 and TRBJ2-1, is KAGVTQTPRYLIKTRGQQVTLSCSPISGHRSVSWYQQTPGQGLQFLFEYFSETQRNKGNFPGRFSGRQFSNSRSEMNVSTLELGDSALYLCASSLGRRLAVGNEQFFGPGTRLTVL.

In its sample, this clone was seen once. This CDR3 is CASSPPLAGPRPYEQYF. As DNA, the CDR3 is TGTGCCAGCAGCCCCCCCCTAGCGGGTCCGAGGCCCTACGAGCAGTACTTC. This chain links TRBV7-6 with TRBJ2-7; 8 bases are shared with TRBD2. The CDR3 totals 17 residues. V dropped 5 bases and J dropped 2; count of bases not matched to a gene: 14. Germline CDR1 SGHVS, CDR2 FNYEAQ. The whole variable domain, remainder taken from reference TRBV7-6 and TRBJ2-7, is GAGVSQSPRYKVTKRGQDVALRCDPISGHVSLYWYRQALGQGPEFLTYFNYEAQQDKSGLPNDRFSAERPEGSISTLTIQRTEQRDSAMYRCASSPPLAGPRPYEQYFGPGTRLTVT.

The chain combines TRBV15 with TRBJ1-5; tentative D call: TRBD1 (5 bases). CDR1 LNHNV and CDR2 YYDKDF come from the germline V gene (reference sequence). Trimming removed 5 bases at V and 5 bases at J, with 10 bases between. CDR3 length equals 13 residues. CDR3 region: CATSPQGDQPQHF. The DNA for the CDR3 is TGTGCCACCAGCCCTCAGGGAGATCAGCCCCAGCATTTT.

The chain is built from TRBV4-3 and TRBJ2-7, with TRBD2 matching 8 bases. The CDR3 is 15 residues long. After removal of 0 bases from V and 5 bases from J, the junction contained 6 bases not matched to a gene. Germline assignment: CDR1 LGHNA and CDR2 YSLEER. CDR3 in amino acids: CASSQETGGPNEQYF. In DNA, the CDR3 is TGCGCCAGCAGCCAAGAGACGGGAGGGCCCAACGAGCAGTACTTC.

The chain uses TRBV24-1 and TRBJ1-1; the D is unclear. Germline CDR1 and CDR2: KGHDR and SFDVKD. CDR3 length: 15 amino acids. V gave up 2 bases and J gave up 1 base, with 10 bases separating them. CDR3 nucleotide sequence: TGTGCCACCAGTGATTCGCGTACGGGGAACACTGAAGCTTTCTTT. Encoded protein: CATSDSRTGNTEAFF.

The rearrangement links TRBV28 to TRBJ1-6, with unresolved D. From germline, CDR1 is MDHEN and CDR2 SYDVKM. CDR3 size: 14 residues. V lost 6 bases and J 10 bases, leaving 16 bases between the germline ends. CDR3 protein: CASSPPVVPSPLHF. The CDR3 DNA is TGTGCCAGCAGCCCCCCCGTGGTTCCGTCACCCCTCCACTTT.

The chain joins TRBV5-1 to TRBJ1-6; no clear D. Germline lookup yields CDR1 SGHRS and CDR2 YFSETQ. CDR3 length equals 13 residues. V was clipped by 4 bases and J by 1 base, with 3 bases between them. CDR3 DNA: TGCGCCAGCAGCCTGTCCTATAATTCACCCCTCCACTTT. It codes for CASSLSYNSPLHF.

This rearrangement joins TRBV29-1 to TRBJ1-2; 8 positions match TRBD1. The germline V gene has CDR1 SQVTM and CDR2 ANQGSEA. V gave up 4 bases and J gave up 4 bases; unmatched junction bases: 5. The CDR3 length is 13 residues. The CDR3 coding sequence is TGCAGCGTTGTACAGGGGGTAGGCTATGGCTACACCTTC. Residues: CSVVQGVGYGYTF.

V and J are TRBV6-5 and TRBJ1-2; D is unclear. The CDR3 contains 11 residues. Germline-derived CDR1 and CDR2 are MNHEY and SVGAGI. V lost 5 bases, J lost 7 bases, and 8 bases lay in between. In DNA, the CDR3 is TGTGCCAGCAGTACCTTCGGTGGCTACACCTTC. Translating gives CASSTFGGYTF.

The chain employs TRBV6-1 and TRBJ1-1, with 8 bases matching TRBD1. After removal of 2 bases from V and 4 bases from J, the junction contained 6 bases not matched to a gene. The germline CDR1 and CDR2 sequences are MNHNS and SASEGT. The CDR3 has 15 amino acids. CDR3 amino acids: CASSEQGASTTEAFF. For the CDR3, the DNA is TGTGCCAGCAGTGAACAGGGGGCTTCTACCACTGAAGCTTTCTTT.

J is TRBJ2-5 and V is TRBV28; possible D gene TRBD1, 5 bases. Germline V CDR1 and CDR2: MDHEN, SYDVKM. The CDR3 sequence is 13 residues long. The V gene lost 6 bases and the J gene lost 2 bases, with 10 bases spanning the gap. CDR3 coding DNA: TGTGCCAGCAGAGGGGCACTTCAAGAGACCCAGTACTTC. Translated, it gives CASRGALQETQYF.

V gene TRBV5-1 combines with J gene TRBJ2-5, with TRBD2 identical over 10 bases. V trimming: 4 bases; J trimming: 1 base; junction bases outside the gene matches: 1. The germline V gene has CDR1 SGHRS and CDR2 YFSETQ. The CDR3 length is 14 residues. In DNA, the CDR3 is TGCGCCAGCAGCAGGACTAGCGGCCAAGAGACCCAGTACTTC. This translates into CASSRTSGQETQYF.

The rearrangement links TRBV7-3 to TRBJ2-2; perhaps TRBD1 as D (5 bases). Germline V gene data show CDR1 as SGHTA and CDR2 as FQGTGA. The CDR3 is 14 amino acids. Between the trimmed V and J ends, which lost 2 bases and 6 bases, there was a span of 10 bases. CDR3 loop: CASSLADSAGELFF. The CDR3 coding sequence is TGTGCCAGCAGCTTAGCAGACAGCGCCGGGGAGCTGTTTTTT. The full variable domain, completed using reference TRBV7-3 and TRBJ2-2, is GAGVSQTPSNKVTEKGKYVELRCDPISGHTALYWYRQSLGQGPEFLIYFQGTGAADDSGLPNDRFFAVRPEGSVSTLKIQRTERGDSAVYLCASSLADSAGELFFGEGSRLTVL.

CDR3 region: CASSIRLYNEQFF. CDR3 coding DNA: TGTGCCAGTAGTATTCGACTTTACAATGAGCAGTTCTTC. The chain uses TRBV19 and TRBJ2-1; no firm D call. The CDR3 consists of 13 residues. V was clipped by 3 bases and J by 4 bases, with 7 bases between them. Germline-derived CDR1 and CDR2 are LNHDA and SQIVND (reference sequence).

V usage is TRBV4-2 and J usage is TRBJ1-3; the D gene is possibly TRBD1 (5 bases). Trimming pared 0 bases from V and 8 bases from J, leaving 14 bases between. The CDR3 consists of 15 residues. In germline, CDR1 is LGHNA, CDR2 YNFKEQ. CDR3 sequence (DNA): TGTGCCAGCAGCCAAGACGCCGGGGCGGGAGACACCATATATTTT. Protein: CASSQDAGAGDTIYF.

The chain uses TRBV4-1 and TRBJ2-2; possibly TRBD2 for D (6 bases). Trimming left V 4 bases short and J 1 base short, with 13 bases between. The CDR3 covers 16 residues. From germline, CDR1 is MGHRA and CDR2 YSYEKL. The CDR3, as DNA: TGCGCCAGCAGCCCTTTTTCAGCGGGGAACACCGGGGAGCTGTTTTTT. Translating gives CASSPFSAGNTGELFF.

J is TRBJ1-5 and V is TRBV10-3; D might be TRBD1 (5 bases). The V gene's germline CDR1 is ENHRY and CDR2 SYGVKD. The CDR3 has 14 amino acids. Trimming took 5 bases from V and 3 from J, leaving 11 bases between them. CDR3 sequence (DNA): TGTGCCATCAGTAGCATGGGGGTCAATCAGCCCCAGCATTTT. Protein sequence: CAISSMGVNQPQHF.

The count of this clone is one. The V call is TRBV28, the J call TRBJ2-7, with 8 bases aligning to TRBD2. V gave up 10 bases and J gave up 1 base; unmatched junction bases: 9. The CDR3 runs 14 residues. The germline V gene has CDR1 MDHEN and CDR2 SYDVKM. CDR3 amino acids: CATRPTSESYEQYF. CDR3 coding DNA: TGTGCCACAAGACCGACTAGCGAGTCCTACGAGCAGTACTTC.

The rearrangement joins TRBV7-8 to TRBJ1-6, with TRBD1 matching 7 bases. The trim removed 1 base at V and 9 bases at J, leaving 6 bases unmatched. This CDR3 spans 15 amino acids. Per germline, CDR1 SGHVS and CDR2 FQNEAQ. The CDR3 region is CASSLDMRGRSPLHF. CDR3 in DNA: TGTGCCAGCAGCTTAGATATGAGGGGGCGTTCACCCCTCCACTTT.

The chain has TRBV27 and TRBJ2-7; 9 positions agree with TRBD1. This CDR3 is 15 amino acids long. The V gene end was trimmed by 3 bases and the J gene end by 4 bases; junction bases not matched to a gene: 7. Germline CDR1 MNHEY, CDR2 SMNVEV (reference sequence). In nucleotides, the CDR3 is TGTGCCAGCAGTTTTTCCCCGGACAGGGGTTACGAGCAGTACTTC. The encoded protein is CASSFSPDRGYEQYF.